A selection of T cell receptor beta chains follows, all from one sample in a study of T cells in localized non-small cell lung cancer. Sequenced by immunoSEQ multiplex PCR; TCRdb stores in-frame clones only, minus some. The sample includes 50,000 to 60,000 clones, approximately 86% of them seen just once. Here the sequenced sample was PBMCs, taken before any cancer treatment. These receptors came from a female donor with stage II lung adenocarcinoma. Each CDR3 is given with its conserved first and last residue. A D gene is named only where the DNA matches it firmly. Expanded clones are given a class, and other clones once, few, many or no size at all.

size	V	D	J	CDR3	DNA
.	TRBV7-8	TRBD1	TRBJ2-7	CASSTRTGGHEQYF	TGTGCCAGCAGCACCAGGACAGGGGGCCACGAGCAGTACTTC
.	TRBV6-1	TRBD1	TRBJ1-1	CASGRQGTNTEAFF	TGTGCCAGCGGACGACAGGGTACGAACACTGAAGCTTTCTTT
.	TRBV2	.	TRBJ1-1	CACGKWGMNTEAFF	TGTGCCTGCGGAAAGTGGGGCATGAACACTGAAGCTTTCTTT
few	TRBV6-4	.	TRBJ1-1	CASRPYRVSTEAFF	TGTGCCAGCAGACCTTACAGGGTGAGCACTGAAGCTTTCTTT
.	TRBV6-5	.	TRBJ2-7	CASSKTRDGYEQYF	TGTGCCAGCAGTAAAACCCGGGACGGCTACGAGCAGTACTTC
few	TRBV11-2	.	TRBJ2-7	CASSLVVQGGPGSYEQYF	TGTGCCAGCAGCTTAGTCGTACAGGGTGGCCCTGGCTCCTACGAGCAGTACTTC
once	TRBV7-6	TRBD2	TRBJ2-2	CASSYSGNQPNTGELFF	TGTGCCAGCAGCTATAGCGGGAACCAACCGAACACCGGGGAGCTGTTTTTT
once	TRBV2	.	TRBJ1-4	CASSEASPEEKLFF	TGTGCCAGCAGTGAAGCGTCCCCGGAGGAAAAACTGTTTTTT
.	TRBV12-5	.	TRBJ1-1	CASGPMPKDRLTQQSEAFF	TGTGCTAGTGGCCCAATGCCAAAGGATCGCCTTACCCAGCAATCTGAAGCTTTCTTT
.	TRBV9	.	TRBJ2-1	CASSSSGDPYNEQFF	TGTGCCAGCAGCTCCTCGGGGGACCCATACAATGAGCAGTTCTTC
.	TRBV4-2	TRBD2	TRBJ2-3	CASSPLTSGSTDTQYF	TGTGCCAGCAGCCCCCTGACTAGCGGCAGCACAGATACGCAGTATTTT
.	TRBV5-5	.	TRBJ1-1	CASSLSPGTEAFF	TGTGCCAGCAGCTTGAGTCCCGGCACTGAAGCTTTCTTT
.	TRBV5-1	TRBD2	TRBJ2-1	CASSLAPLAGGPRNEQFF	TGCGCCAGCAGCCTAGCCCCCTTAGCGGGGGGGCCACGCAATGAGCAGTTCTTC
.	TRBV6-1	.	TRBJ2-2	CASTGQPNTGELFF	TGTGCCAGCACGGGACAACCGAACACCGGGGAGCTGTTTTTT
.	TRBV7-9	.	TRBJ1-2	CASSLGTANYGYTF	TGTGCCAGCAGCTTAGGGACGGCCAACTATGGCTACACCTTC
.	TRBV18	TRBD1	TRBJ2-7	CASSPLGTGEREQYF	TGTGCCAGCTCACCACTCGGGACAGGGGAACGCGAGCAGTACTTC
few	TRBV5-1	.	TRBJ1-6	CASSLDGGYNSPLHF	TGCGCCAGCAGCTTGGATGGGGGTTATAATTCACCCCTCCACTTT
.	TRBV30	.	TRBJ2-1	CAWSVGNVAGDEQFF	TGTGCCTGGAGTGTTGGGAACGTCGCAGGGGATGAGCAGTTCTTC
.	TRBV6-6	TRBD1	TRBJ1-1	CASSLENRGYTEAFF	TGTGCCAGCAGTTTGGAAAACAGGGGGTACACTGAAGCTTTCTTT
.	TRBV29-1	.	TRBJ1-1	CSVVGTMNTEAFF	TGCAGCGTCGTCGGTACCATGAACACTGAAGCTTTCTTT
few	TRBV14	.	TRBJ2-3	CASSLRLSQIDTQYF	TGTGCCAGCAGCCTGAGACTCTCACAGATAGATACGCAGTATTTT
.	TRBV19	TRBD1	TRBJ2-3	CASSPQGADTQYF	TGTGCCAGTAGTCCGCAGGGGGCAGATACGCAGTATTTT
once	TRBV2	.	TRBJ1-5	CASRNRISNQPQHF	TGTGCCAGCAGAAACAGGATTAGCAATCAGCCCCAGCATTTT
.	TRBV5-6	TRBD2	TRBJ2-2	CASSLDGTRSGELFF	TGTGCCAGCAGCCTTGACGGGACTAGGTCCGGGGAGCTGTTTTTT
.	TRBV9	.	TRBJ2-7	CASSVQQSSYEQYF	TGTGCCAGCAGCGTCCAACAGAGCTCCTACGAGCAGTACTTC
.	TRBV14	TRBD2	TRBJ2-7	CASSPPGLADYEQYF	TGTGCCAGCAGCCCTCCGGGACTAGCCGACTACGAGCAGTACTTC
.	TRBV20-1	.	TRBJ1-3	CSAREENTIYF	TGCAGTGCTAGAGAGGAGAACACCATATATTTT
.	TRBV6-5	.	TRBJ2-7	CATCGGTHYEQYF	TGTGCCACCTGCGGAGGGACCCACTACGAGCAGTACTTC
few	TRBV7-2	.	TRBJ1-6	CASSLVGPLHF	TGTGCCAGCAGCCTAGTGGGGCCCCTCCACTTT
.	TRBV25-1	TRBD1	TRBJ1-2	CASSEYITTGDGYTF	TGTGCCAGCAGTGAATACATAACTACAGGGGATGGCTACACCTTC
.	TRBV7-9	.	TRBJ2-3	CASSPDHTDTQYF	TGTGCCAGCAGCCCTGACCACACAGATACGCAGTATTTT
once	TRBV19	TRBD2	TRBJ2-1	CASSKRGASQTNNEQFF	TGTGCCAGTAGTAAGCGGGGGGCATCCCAAACGAACAATGAGCAGTTCTTC
.	TRBV18	.	TRBJ2-1	CASSPPPAYNEQFF	TGTGCCAGCTCTCCCCCCCCTGCCTACAATGAGCAGTTCTTC
few	TRBV30	TRBD1	TRBJ1-1	CARGQSTEAFF	TGTGCCCGGGGACAGTCAACTGAAGCTTTCTTT
.	TRBV27	TRBD1	TRBJ1-4	CASSSRTGTGFEKLFF	TGTGCCAGCAGTTCCCGTACGGGGACAGGATTTGAAAAACTGTTTTTT
.	TRBV11-2	.	TRBJ2-7	CASSFAEGGYEQYF	TGTGCCAGCAGCTTTGCAGAGGGTGGGTACGAGCAGTACTTC
.	TRBV25-1	.	TRBJ1-4	CASSESGTGNEKLFF	TGTGCCAGCAGTGAATCTGGGACGGGGAATGAAAAACTGTTTTTT
.	TRBV5-6	TRBD1	TRBJ1-2	CASSLPRGQANYGYTF	TGTGCCAGCAGCTTGCCGCGGGGACAGGCAAACTATGGCTACACCTTC
.	TRBV7-2	.	TRBJ1-1	CASRRGGVAEAFF	TGTGCCAGCAGACGGGGGGGCGTCGCTGAAGCTTTCTTT
once	TRBV7-3	.	TRBJ2-3	CASSWGRGADTQYF	TGTGCCAGCAGCTGGGGCAGGGGGGCAGATACGCAGTATTTT
few	TRBV7-9	.	TRBJ1-6	CASSWSQVYSPLHF	TGTGCCAGCAGCTGGTCACAGGTTTATTCACCCCTCCACTTT
.	TRBV5-8	.	TRBJ1-1	CASSLPARANTEAFF	TGTGCCAGCAGCTTGCCAGCCAGGGCGAACACTGAAGCTTTCTTT
.	TRBV19	TRBD1	TRBJ1-2	CASSTPPGQVLTNYGYTF	TGTGCCAGTAGTACTCCTCCGGGACAGGTTCTTACTAACTATGGCTACACCTTC
.	TRBV10-3	.	TRBJ2-3	CAISESTDSLSTDTQYF	TGTGCCATCAGTGAGTCGACCGACAGCCTTAGCACAGATACGCAGTATTTT
.	TRBV11-2	TRBD1	TRBJ2-1	CASSLRGQGNNEQFF	TGTGCCAGCAGCCTTAGGGGACAGGGGAACAATGAGCAGTTCTTC
.	TRBV30	.	TRBJ2-3	CAWSGGNTDTQYF	TGTGCCTGGAGTGGGGGGAACACAGATACGCAGTATTTT
.	TRBV11-3	TRBD2	TRBJ2-1	CASSLGTSGVDEQFF	TGTGCCAGCAGCCTGGGGACTAGCGGGGTTGATGAGCAGTTCTTC
.	TRBV4-1	TRBD2	TRBJ2-7	CASSPSGGGDYEQYF	TGCGCCAGCAGCCCGAGTGGCGGGGGGGACTACGAGCAGTACTTC
.	TRBV6-5	.	TRBJ1-2	CASSYQTEVGGYTF	TGTGCCAGCAGTTATCAGACCGAGGTGGGTGGCTACACCTTC
few	TRBV28	.	TRBJ1-6	CASTTGGSYNSPLHF	TGTGCCAGCACCACCGGCGGCTCCTATAATTCACCCCTCCACTTT
.	TRBV7-6	TRBD2	TRBJ2-7	CASSRGDYEQYF	TGTGCCAGTTCTCGGGGGGACTACGAGCAGTACTTT